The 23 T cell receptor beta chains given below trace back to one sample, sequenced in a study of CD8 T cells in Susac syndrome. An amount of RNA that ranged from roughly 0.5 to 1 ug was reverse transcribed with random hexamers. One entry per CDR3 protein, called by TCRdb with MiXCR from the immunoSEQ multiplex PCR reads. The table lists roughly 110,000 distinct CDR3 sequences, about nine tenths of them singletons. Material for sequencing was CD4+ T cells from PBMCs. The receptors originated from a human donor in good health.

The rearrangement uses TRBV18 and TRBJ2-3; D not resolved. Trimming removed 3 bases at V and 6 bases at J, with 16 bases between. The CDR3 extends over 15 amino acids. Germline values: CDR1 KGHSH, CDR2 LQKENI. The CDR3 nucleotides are TGTGCCAGCTCACCTGGTAAGGCGGACCTGGATACGCAGTATTTT. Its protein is CASSPGKADLDTQYF. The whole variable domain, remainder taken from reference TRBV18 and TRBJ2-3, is NAGVMQNPRHLVRRRGQEARLRCSPMKGHSHVYWYRQLPEEGLKFMVYLQKENIIDESGMPKERFSAEFPKEGPSILRIQQVVRGDSAAYFCASSPGKADLDTQYFGPGTRLTVL.

The CDR3 spells CAISDLPGGLAKNIQYF. CDR3 nucleotides: TGTGCCATCAGTGACCTTCCCGGGGGTTTAGCCAAAAACATTCAGTACTTC. V gene TRBV10-3 combines with J gene TRBJ2-4; D may be TRBD2 (6 bases). The length of the CDR3 is 17 residues. CDR1 is ENHRY, CDR2 SYGVKD, per germline. The V end lost 3 bases, the J end lost 0 bases, and 15 bases lay between the germline ends.

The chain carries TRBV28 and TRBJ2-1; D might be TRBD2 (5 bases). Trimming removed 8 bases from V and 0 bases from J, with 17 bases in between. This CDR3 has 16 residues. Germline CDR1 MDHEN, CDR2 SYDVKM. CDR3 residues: CASFDVLGSSYNEQFF. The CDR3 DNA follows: TGTGCCAGCTTCGATGTTCTGGGGAGCTCCTACAATGAGCAGTTCTTC.

The CDR3 region is CATRGGRVRVTNQPQHF. CDR3 bases: TGTGCCACCAGAGGAGGTAGAGTAAGGGTTACCAATCAGCCCCAGCATTTT. This sequence joins TRBV24-1 and TRBJ1-5; D gene uncertain. Germline values: CDR1 KGHDR, CDR2 SFDVKD. With 7 bases removed from V and 3 bases from J, the gap between germline ends came to 21 bases. The CDR3 covers 17 residues.

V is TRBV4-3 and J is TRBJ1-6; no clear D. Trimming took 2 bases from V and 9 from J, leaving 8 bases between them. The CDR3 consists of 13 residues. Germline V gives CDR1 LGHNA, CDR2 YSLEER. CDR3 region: CASSQKAVSPLHF. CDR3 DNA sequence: TGCGCCAGCAGCCAAAAAGCTGTTTCACCCCTCCACTTT.

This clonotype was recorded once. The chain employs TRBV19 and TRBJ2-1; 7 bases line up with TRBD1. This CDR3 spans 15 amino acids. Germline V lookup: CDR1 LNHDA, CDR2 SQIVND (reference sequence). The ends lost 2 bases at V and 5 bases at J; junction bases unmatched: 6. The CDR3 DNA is TGTGCCAGTAGTATATCCCGGGGACAGAACAATGAGCAGTTCTTC. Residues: CASSISRGQNNEQFF.

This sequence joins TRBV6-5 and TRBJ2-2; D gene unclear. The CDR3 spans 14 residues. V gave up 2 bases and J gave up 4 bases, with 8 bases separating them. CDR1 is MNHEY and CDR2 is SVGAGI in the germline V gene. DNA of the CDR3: TGTGCCAGCAGTTACGCTATTTCCACCGGGGAGCTGTTTTTT. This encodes CASSYAISTGELFF.

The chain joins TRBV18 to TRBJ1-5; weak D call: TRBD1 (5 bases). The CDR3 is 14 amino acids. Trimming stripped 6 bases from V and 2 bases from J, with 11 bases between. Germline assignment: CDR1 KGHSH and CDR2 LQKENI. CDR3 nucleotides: TGTGCCAGCTCCCAGACAGTGGGCAATCAGCCCCAGCATTTT. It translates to CASSQTVGNQPQHF.

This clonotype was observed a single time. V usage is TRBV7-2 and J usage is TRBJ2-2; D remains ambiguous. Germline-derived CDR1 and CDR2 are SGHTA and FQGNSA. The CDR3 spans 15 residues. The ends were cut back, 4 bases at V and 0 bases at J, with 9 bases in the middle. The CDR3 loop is CASSSRRANTGELFF. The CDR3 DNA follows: TGTGCCAGCAGCTCCCGACGGGCGAACACCGGGGAGCTGTTTTTT.

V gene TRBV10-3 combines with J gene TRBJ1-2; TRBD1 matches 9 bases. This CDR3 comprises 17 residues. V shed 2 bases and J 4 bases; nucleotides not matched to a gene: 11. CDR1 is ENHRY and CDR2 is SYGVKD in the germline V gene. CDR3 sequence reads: CAISEGGQGHSIYGYTF. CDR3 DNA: TGTGCCATCAGTGAGGGGGGACAGGGCCACTCCATCTATGGCTACACCTTC.

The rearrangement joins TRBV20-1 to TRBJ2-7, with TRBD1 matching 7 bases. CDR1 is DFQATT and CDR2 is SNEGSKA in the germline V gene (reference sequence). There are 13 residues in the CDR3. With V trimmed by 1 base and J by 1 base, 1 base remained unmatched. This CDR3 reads CSARGRGSYEQYF. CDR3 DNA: TGCAGTGCTAGAGGCAGGGGGTCCTACGAGCAGTACTTC.

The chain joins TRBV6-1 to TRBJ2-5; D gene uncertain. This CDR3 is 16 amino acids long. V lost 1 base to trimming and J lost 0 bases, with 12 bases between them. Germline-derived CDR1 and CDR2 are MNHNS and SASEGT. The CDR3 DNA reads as TGTGCCAGCAGTGAAGTACACGTACCTGACCAAGAGACCCAGTACTTC. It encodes CASSEVHVPDQETQYF.

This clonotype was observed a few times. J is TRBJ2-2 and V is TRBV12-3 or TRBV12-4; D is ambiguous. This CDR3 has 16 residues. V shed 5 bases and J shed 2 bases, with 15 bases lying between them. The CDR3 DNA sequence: TGTGCCAGCAGTCCATCTGTCGGCCGTAACACCGGGGAGCTGTTTTTT. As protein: CASSPSVGRNTGELFF.

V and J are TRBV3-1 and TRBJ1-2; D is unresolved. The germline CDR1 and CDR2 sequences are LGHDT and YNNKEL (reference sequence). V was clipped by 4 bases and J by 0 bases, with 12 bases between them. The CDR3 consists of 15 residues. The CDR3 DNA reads TGTGCCAGCAGCCTGGGAACCAGATCTAACTATGGCTACACCTTC. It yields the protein CASSLGTRSNYGYTF.

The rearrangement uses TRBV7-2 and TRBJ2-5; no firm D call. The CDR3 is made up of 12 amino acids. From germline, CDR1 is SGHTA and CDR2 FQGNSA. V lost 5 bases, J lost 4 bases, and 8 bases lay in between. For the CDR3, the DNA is TGTGCCAGCAGCAGTTCTAGAGAGACCCAGTACTTC. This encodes CASSSSRETQYF.

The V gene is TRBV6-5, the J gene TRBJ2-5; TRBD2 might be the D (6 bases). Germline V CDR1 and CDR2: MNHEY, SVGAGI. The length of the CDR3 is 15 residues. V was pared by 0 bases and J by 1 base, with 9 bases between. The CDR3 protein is CASSYSAGPQETQYF. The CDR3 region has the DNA TGTGCCAGCAGTTACTCAGCGGGCCCCCAAGAGACCCAGTACTTC.

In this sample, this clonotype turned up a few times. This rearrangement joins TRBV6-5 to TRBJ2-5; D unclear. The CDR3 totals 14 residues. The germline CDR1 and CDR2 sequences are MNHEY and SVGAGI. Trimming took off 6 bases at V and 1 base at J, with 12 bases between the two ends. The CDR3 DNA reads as TGTGCCAGCAGCCTACCGGGTCGCCAAGAGACCCAGTACTTC. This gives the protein CASSLPGRQETQYF.

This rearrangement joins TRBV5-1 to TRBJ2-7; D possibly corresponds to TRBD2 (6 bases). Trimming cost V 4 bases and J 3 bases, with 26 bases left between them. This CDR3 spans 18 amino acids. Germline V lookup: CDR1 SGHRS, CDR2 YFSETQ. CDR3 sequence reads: CASSLRIAAESRGYEQYF. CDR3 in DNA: TGCGCCAGCAGCCTGAGGATAGCGGCAGAGTCCCGGGGCTACGAGCAGTACTTC.

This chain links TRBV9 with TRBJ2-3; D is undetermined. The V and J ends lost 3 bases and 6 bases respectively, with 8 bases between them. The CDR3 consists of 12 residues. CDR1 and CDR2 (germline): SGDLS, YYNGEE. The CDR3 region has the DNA TGTGCCAGCAGCGCCAACCTCGATACGCAGTATTTT. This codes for CASSANLDTQYF.

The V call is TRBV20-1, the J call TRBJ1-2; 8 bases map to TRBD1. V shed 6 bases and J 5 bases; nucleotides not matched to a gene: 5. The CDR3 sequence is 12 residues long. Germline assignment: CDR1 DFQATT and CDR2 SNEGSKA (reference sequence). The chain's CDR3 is CSAADREYGYTF. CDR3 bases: TGCAGTGCCGCGGACAGGGAGTATGGCTACACCTTC.

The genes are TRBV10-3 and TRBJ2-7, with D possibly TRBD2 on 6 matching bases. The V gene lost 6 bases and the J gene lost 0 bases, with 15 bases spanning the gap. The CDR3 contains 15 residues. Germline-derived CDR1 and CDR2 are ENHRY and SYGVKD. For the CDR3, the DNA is TGTGCCATCAGCGGCGGGGCCGGTAGCTCCTACGAGCAGTACTTC. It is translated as CAISGGAGSSYEQYF.

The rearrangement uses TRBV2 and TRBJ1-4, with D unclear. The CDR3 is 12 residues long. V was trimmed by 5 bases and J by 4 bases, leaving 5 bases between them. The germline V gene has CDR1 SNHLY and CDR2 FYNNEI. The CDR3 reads CASSWVNEKLFF. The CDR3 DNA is TGTGCCAGCAGTTGGGTTAATGAAAAACTGTTTTTT.

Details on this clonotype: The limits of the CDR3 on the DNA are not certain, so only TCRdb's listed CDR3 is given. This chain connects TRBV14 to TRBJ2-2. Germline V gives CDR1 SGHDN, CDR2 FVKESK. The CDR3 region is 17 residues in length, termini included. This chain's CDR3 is CASSQDRLRQAAGSCFF.